Reported below is one TCR beta chain. The antigen is unknown. This record comes from a study of shared clonotypes between healthy human individuals. The wider study: Donors consisted of two women and a few men between 18 and 49.

Using immunoSEQ multiplex PCR, the repertoire was profiled, and TCRdb retains in-frame clones only, with some absent. The profile shows 2 million to 2.5 million clones, around 93% of them singletons. Study-level points and caveats: Large sequencing depth failed to make sorted-subset sequencing complete, rarefaction showed. Sharing across four donors was highest in naive CD4 (roughly 5%) and lowest in memory CD8 (approximately 0.4%).

Trimming pared 0 bases from V and 1 base from J, leaving 11 bases between. This CDR3 comprises 16 residues. Germline values: CDR1 SGHRS, CDR2 YFSETQ. The TCR was taken from a man aged 18 to 29 in good health. Some clones in this sample may be carry-over from other donors' samples. The chain couples TRBV5-1 to TRBJ1-5; D remains unclear. The material sequenced was naive CD4+ T cells from PBMCs. Subset defined: CD45RA+ positively selected. This CDR3 is CASSLEVSGSNQPQHF. The CDR3 DNA follows: TGCGCCAGCAGCTTGGAGGTCTCAGGAAGCAATCAGCCCCAGCATTTT.